These 18 T cell receptor beta chains originate from one sample sequenced in a study of blood T cell repertoires in COVID-19. TCRdb's copy holds only in-frame clones and misses some; the assay was immunoSEQ multiplex PCR. The table has about 93,000 clones, 80% seen once. The specimen was peripheral blood. Receptors originate from a human donor in a cohort sampled during active COVID-19.

J is TRBJ1-1 and V is TRBV20-1; D unclear. The CDR3 is 10 amino acids. Trimming pared 3 bases from V and 10 bases from J, leaving 9 bases between. The germline V gene encodes CDR1 DFQATT and CDR2 SNEGSKA (reference sequence). CDR3 coding DNA: TGCAGTGCTAGTGACGTATTAGCTTTCTTT. Translating it yields CSASDVLAFF.

The CDR3 DNA sequence: TGTGCCAGCAGCCGGGGACAGGGCTATGGCTACACCTTC. As protein: CASSRGQGYGYTF. The chain uses TRBV3-1 (or the pseudogene TRBV3-2) and TRBJ1-2; TRBD1 matches at 9 bases. V shed 4 bases and J 4 bases; nucleotides not matched to a gene: 1. From germline, CDR1 is LGHDT and CDR2 YNNKEL (reference sequence). There are 13 residues in the CDR3.

This rearrangement joins TRBV7-3 to TRBJ2-1; the match to TRBD1 covers 7 bases. Germline V lookup: CDR1 SGHTA, CDR2 FQGTGA. The CDR3 length is 13 residues. Unmatched junction bases numbered 3, after V lost 3 bases and J lost 7 bases. The CDR3 DNA reads as TGTGCCAGCAGCTTGGGACAGCCTAATGAGCAGTTCTTC. Translated: CASSLGQPNEQFF.

The chain uses TRBV7-8 and TRBJ2-1; 12 nucleotides align to TRBD2. The CDR3 runs 15 residues. From germline, CDR1 is SGHVS and CDR2 FQNEAQ. V lost 5 bases and J lost 8; bases outside the gene matches: 7. The CDR3 sequence is CASSGGLAGLDEQFF. The CDR3 DNA sequence: TGTGCCAGCAGCGGAGGACTAGCGGGACTGGATGAGCAGTTCTTC.

The chain links TRBV24-1 to TRBJ2-4, with TRBD1 as a possible D gene (6 bases). CDR1 is KGHDR, CDR2 SFDVKD, per germline. Deletions cut 11 bases from V and 0 bases from J, with 13 bases between. The length of the CDR3 is 14 residues. Written as DNA, the CDR3 is TGTGCCAAGGGGGTTAGGGTAGCCAAAAACATTCAGTACTTC. It specifies CAKGVRVAKNIQYF.

The chain links TRBV18 to TRBJ2-2; TRBD2 matches 8 bases. V lost 2 bases, J lost 7 bases, and 9 bases stayed unmatched. The CDR3 runs to 16 residues. Per germline, CDR1 KGHSH and CDR2 LQKENI. The CDR3 nucleotides read TGTGCCAGCTCACCAACAAGCGGGAGTGGGAGCGGGGAGCTGTTTTTT. Translating gives CASSPTSGSGSGELFF.

The rearrangement links TRBV5-4 to TRBJ2-1; possibly TRBD1 for D (6 bases). Trimming stripped 0 bases from V and 7 bases from J, with 11 bases between. Germline V CDR1 and CDR2: SGHNT, YYREEE (reference sequence). There are 14 residues in the CDR3. DNA of the CDR3: TGTGCCAGCAGCTTGGGATTAGACAGGAATGAGCAGTTCTTC. Its protein is CASSLGLDRNEQFF.

V and J are TRBV25-1 and TRBJ2-2; 13 nucleotides agree with TRBD2. The CDR3 runs 15 residues. The V gene's germline CDR1 is MGHDK and CDR2 SYGVNS. V trimming: 7 bases; J trimming: 3 bases; junction bases outside the gene matches: 2. The CDR3 DNA reads as TGTGCCAGCACGACTAGCGGGAGGTACACCGGGGAGCTGTTTTTT. Amino acids: CASTTSGRYTGELFF. Using reference TRBV25-1 and TRBJ2-2 for the parts outside the CDR3, the full variable domain is EADIYQTPRYLVIGTGKKITLECSQTMGHDKMYWYQQDPGMELHLIHYSYGVNSTEKGDLSSESTVSRIRTEHFPLTLESARPSHTSQYLCASTTSGRYTGELFFGEGSRLTVL.

CDR3 residues: CASSSDRAGTEAFF. DNA of the CDR3: TGTGCCAGCAGCTCGGACAGGGCGGGCACTGAAGCTTTCTTT. The chain combines TRBV6-5 with TRBJ1-1; 8 bases fit TRBD1. V was pared by 6 bases and J by 4 bases, with 7 bases of the junction left unmatched. CDR1 and CDR2 from the germline V gene are MNHEY and SVGAGI. This CDR3 region has 14 residues.

The chain recombines TRBV7-9 with TRBJ2-1, with 14 bases matching TRBD2. Germline loops: CDR1 SEHNR, CDR2 FQNEAQ (reference sequence). This CDR3 spans 16 amino acids. With V trimmed by 5 bases and J by 6 bases, 6 bases remained unmatched. CDR3 sequence reads: CASSAAGLAGVNEQFF. In nucleotides, the CDR3 is TGTGCCAGCAGCGCAGCGGGACTAGCGGGAGTCAATGAGCAGTTCTTC.

The chain links TRBV5-4 to TRBJ2-5; the match to TRBD2 covers 7 bases. The CDR3 loop spans 14 amino acids. Germline V gene data show CDR1 as SGHNT and CDR2 as YYREEE (reference sequence). J was trimmed by 5 bases and V by 2 bases; bases with no gene match: 6. CDR3 loop: CASSFRQGGETQYF. The CDR3 bases are TGTGCCAGCAGCTTTCGGCAGGGAGGGGAGACCCAGTACTTC.

The gene calls are TRBV5-1 and TRBJ2-1; 12 bases line up with TRBD2. Trimming at V came to 8 bases and at J to 0 bases, leaving 6 bases not matched to a gene. Germline V gene lookup returns CDR1 SGHRS and CDR2 YFSETQ. CDR3 length equals 16 residues. For the CDR3, the DNA is TGCGCCAGTTCGCTAGCGGGAGGGATCTCCTACAATGAGCAGTTCTTC. Encoded protein: CASSLAGGISYNEQFF.

The V and J genes are TRBV29-1 and TRBJ1-1; D might be TRBD1 (5 bases). The CDR3 sequence is 10 residues long. CDR1 SQVTM and CDR2 ANQGSEA come from the germline V gene. Trimming left V 7 bases short and J 6 bases short, with 9 bases between. In DNA form, the CDR3 reads TGCAGCGCTTTGACAGCTGAAGCTTTCTTT. This translates into CSALTAEAFF.

As to this clone: The junction does not match germline at one end; this may be a read error. The chain couples TRBV4-1 to TRBJ1-4; D is undetermined. Germline CDR1 and CDR2: MGHRA and YSYEKL. This CDR3 has 14 amino acids. As DNA, the CDR3 is TGCGCCAGCATGACCGGAGATACTAAAGAAAAACTGTTTTTT. This translates into CASMTGDTKEKLFF.

This chain links TRBV27 with TRBJ1-5, with D possibly TRBD1 on 5 matching bases. The CDR3 has 12 amino acids. The germline V and J ends were trimmed by 5 bases and 5 bases, with 7 bases remaining between them. The germline V gene has CDR1 MNHEY and CDR2 SMNVEV (reference sequence). The CDR3 DNA sequence: TGTGCCAGCAGTACGGGGGATCAGCCCCAGCATTTT. Amino acid sequence: CASSTGDQPQHF.

The rearrangement uses TRBV2 and TRBJ2-4; 9 bases match TRBD2. The CDR3 totals 14 residues. The germline CDR1 and CDR2 sequences are SNHLY and FYNNEI. The J segment lost 6 bases and the V segment lost 7 bases, leaving 7 bases of the junction unmatched. The DNA of the CDR3 is TGTGCCAGCAATATAGCGGGAGCCGGAAACATTCAGTACTTC. Protein sequence: CASNIAGAGNIQYF.

The chain combines TRBV2 with TRBJ1-5; no clear D. Germline V gene data show CDR1 as SNHLY and CDR2 as FYNNEI. V gave up 6 bases and J gave up 8 bases, with 14 bases separating them. The CDR3 has 13 amino acids. This CDR3 is CASRLGIWEPQHF. In DNA form, the CDR3 reads TGTGCCAGCAGGCTAGGAATTTGGGAGCCCCAGCATTTT.

V and J are TRBV15 and TRBJ2-3, with D perhaps matching TRBD2 (6 bases). The CDR3 totals 16 residues. Germline CDR1 is LNHNV and CDR2 is YYDKDF (reference sequence). Trimming removed 0 bases from V and 3 bases from J, with 13 bases in between. CDR3 protein: CATSRDHLGGTDTQYF. CDR3 bases: TGTGCCACCAGCAGAGATCATTTGGGGGGAACAGATACGCAGTATTTT.